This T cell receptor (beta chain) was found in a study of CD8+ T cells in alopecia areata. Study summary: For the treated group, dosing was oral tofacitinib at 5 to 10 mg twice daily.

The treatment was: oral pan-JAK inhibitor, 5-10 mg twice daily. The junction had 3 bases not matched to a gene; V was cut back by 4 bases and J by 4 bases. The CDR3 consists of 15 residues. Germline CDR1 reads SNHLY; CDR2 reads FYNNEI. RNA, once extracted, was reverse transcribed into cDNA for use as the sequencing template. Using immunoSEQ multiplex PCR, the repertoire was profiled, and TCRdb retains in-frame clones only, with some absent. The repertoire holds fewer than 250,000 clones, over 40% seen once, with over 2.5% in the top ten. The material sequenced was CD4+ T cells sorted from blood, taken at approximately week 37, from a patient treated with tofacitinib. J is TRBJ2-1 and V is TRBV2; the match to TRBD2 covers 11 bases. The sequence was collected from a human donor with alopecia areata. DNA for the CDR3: TGTGCCAGCAGTGTGGCTAGCGGGAGGTACAATGAGCAGTTCTTC. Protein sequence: CASSVASGRYNEQFF.